The clone carrying this T cell receptor (beta chain) was observed a single time. This sample stems from a study of Graves' ophthalmopathy and Graves' hyperthyroidism. Recruitment covered hyperthyroidism patients aged 18 to 65 whose new diagnosis was of under 2 months' duration. There are 17 residues in the CDR3. CDR1 is SGHNT and CDR2 is YENEEA in the germline V gene. V shed 3 bases, J shed 2 bases, and the junction held 5 bases outside the gene matches. Amplification from RNA transcripts yielded the TCR beta CDR3 regions. HTBI primers were used in a first-round RT-PCR, which preceded a second-round multiplex PCR. One entry per CDR3 protein, called by TCRdb with MiXCR from the multiplex PCR reads. The sample lists 560,000 or so distinct CDR3 sequences; under 40% were seen once.

This chain uses TRBV11-3 with TRBJ2-6; 9 nucleotides match TRBD1. Sequenced material: peripheral blood or thyroid tissue (not recorded which). The sequence was obtained from an adult man with Graves' hyperthyroidism. Here the CDR3 reads CASSLLQGAAGANVLTF. The CDR3 nucleotides are TGTGCCAGCAGCTTGTTACAGGGGGCGGCTGGGGCCAACGTCCTGACTTTC. The full variable domain, rest sourced from reference TRBV11-3 and TRBJ2-6, is EAGVVQSPRYKIIEKKQPVAFWCNPISGHNTLYWYLQNLGQGPELLIRYENEEAVDDSQLPKDRFSAERLKGVDSTLKIQPAELGDSAVYLCASSLLQGAAGANVLTFGAGSRLTVL.